Listed below are T cell receptor beta chains from one sample, sequenced in a study of early T cells in non-severe SARS-CoV-2 infection. TCRdb ran MiXCR on the 5' RACE reads and lists one entry per CDR3 protein. The table records around 88,000 distinct CDR3 sequences, around 14% of them present only once. The sample comprised whole blood. The origin of the receptors is an adult who was a healthcare worker with PCR-confirmed SARS-CoV-2 infection or an uninfected control (not recorded which). CDR3s include the opening cysteine and the closing phenylalanine or tryptophan. A D gene is named only where the DNA matches it firmly. Part of the rows lack a size; the others show once, few, many or a class for expanded clones.

size: few; J: TRBJ2-7; D: TRBD2; V: TRBV29-1; CDR3: CSVGLADRYEQYF; DNA: TGCAGCGTTGGGCTAGCGGACCGCTACGAGCAGTACTTC
size: few; J: TRBJ2-1; D: NA; V: TRBV5-1; CDR3: CASTPARGSYNEQFF; DNA: TGCGCCAGCACCCCCGCCCGGGGGTCCTACAATGAGCAGTTCTTC
size: NA; J: TRBJ2-5; D: NA; V: TRBV20-1; CDR3: CSAREETQYF; DNA: TGCAGTGCTAGAGAAGAGACCCAGTACTTC
size: many; J: TRBJ1-1; D: TRBD1; V: TRBV27; CDR3: CASSLDRDTEAFF; DNA: TGTGCCAGCAGTCTCGACAGGGACACTGAAGCTTTCTTT
size: NA; J: TRBJ2-7; D: NA; V: TRBV29-1; CDR3: CSVERSNSYEQYF; DNA: TGCAGCGTTGAAAGGTCAAACTCCTACGAGCAGTACTTC
size: few; J: TRBJ1-2; D: NA; V: TRBV29-1; CDR3: CSVEPTTDGANYGYTF; DNA: TGCAGCGTTGAACCTACCACGGACGGCGCTAACTATGGCTACACCTTC
size: NA; J: TRBJ2-7; D: TRBD1; V: TRBV11-2; CDR3: CASSIDPRGRGEQYF; DNA: TGTGCCAGCAGCATAGATCCCAGGGGGCGAGGCGAGCAGTACTTC
size: NA; J: TRBJ2-3; D: NA; V: TRBV6-6; CDR3: CASSAQMGSTDTQYF; DNA: TGTGCCAGCAGTGCCCAGATGGGGAGCACAGATACGCAGTATTTT
size: few; J: TRBJ1-4; D: NA; V: TRBV28; CDR3: CASSFPGLQWEKLFF; DNA: TGTGCCAGCAGTTTCCCGGGACTACAATGGGAAAAACTGTTTTTT
size: few; J: TRBJ2-1; D: TRBD2; V: TRBV29-1; CDR3: CSVPRLAGGEQFF; DNA: TGCAGCGTACCCCGACTAGCGGGAGGTGAGCAGTTCTTC
size: medium-sized; J: TRBJ2-7; D: TRBD2; V: TRBV7-9; CDR3: CASSSSSGLGWEQYF; DNA: TGTGCCAGCAGCTCGTCTAGCGGGTTAGGATGGGAGCAGTACTTC
size: many; J: TRBJ2-5; D: NA; V: TRBV29-1; CDR3: CSVEDRDGFQETQYF; DNA: TGCAGCGTTGAAGATCGCGACGGATTCCAAGAGACCCAGTACTTC
size: many; J: TRBJ1-2; D: TRBD1; V: TRBV29-1; CDR3: CSVAPGGGYGYTF; DNA: TGCAGCGTAGCCCCAGGGGGCGGCTATGGCTACACCTTC
size: NA; J: TRBJ2-3; D: TRBD2; V: TRBV5-1; CDR3: CASSLVVAGVADTQYF; DNA: TGCGCCAGCAGCTTGGTCGTAGCGGGAGTGGCAGATACGCAGTATTTT
size: few; J: TRBJ2-1; D: NA; V: TRBV2; CDR3: CASLGVTSSYNEQFF; DNA: TGTGCCAGCCTTGGCGTGACCAGCTCCTACAATGAGCAGTTCTTC
size: NA; J: TRBJ1-5; D: NA; V: TRBV12-3/TRBV12-4; CDR3: CASSLVRQGPQHF; DNA: TGTGCCAGCAGTTTAGTTCGTCAAGGGCCCCAGCATTTT
size: many; J: TRBJ1-3; D: NA; V: TRBV10-3; CDR3: CAIMDSSNVASGNTIYF; DNA: TGTGCCATTATGGACAGTTCCAACGTCGCCTCTGGAAACACCATATATTTT
size: many; J: TRBJ2-1; D: NA; V: TRBV3-1; CDR3: CASSPNDYNEQFF; DNA: TGTGCCAGCAGCCCCAACGACTACAATGAGCAGTTCTTC
size: NA; J: TRBJ1-3; D: NA; V: TRBV11-2; CDR3: CASSLDWYEFNSGNTIYF; DNA: TGTGCCAGCAGCTTAGATTGGTACGAATTCAACTCTGGAAACACCATATATTTT
size: NA; J: TRBJ2-5; D: TRBD1; V: TRBV11-2; CDR3: CASSLTGTGGVETQYF; DNA: TGTGCCAGCAGCTTAACCGGGACAGGGGGCGTAGAGACCCAGTACTTC
size: NA; J: TRBJ2-3; D: TRBD2; V: TRBV7-8; CDR3: CASSSPGGLAGYTDTQYF; DNA: TGTGCCAGCAGCTCACCTGGGGGACTAGCGGGGTACACAGATACGCAGTATTTT
size: many; J: TRBJ2-1; D: TRBD2; V: TRBV19; CDR3: CASSAPQPGLAGEGEQFF; DNA: TGTGCCAGTAGTGCGCCCCAACCGGGACTAGCGGGAGAGGGTGAGCAGTTCTTC
size: NA; J: TRBJ2-5; D: NA; V: TRBV9; CDR3: CASSVAREETQYF; DNA: TGTGCCAGCAGCGTAGCTAGAGAAGAGACCCAGTACTTC
size: NA; J: TRBJ2-7; D: NA; V: TRBV19; CDR3: CASSIAGSSYEQYF; DNA: TGTGCCAGTAGTATAGCGGGGAGTTCCTACGAGCAGTACTTC
size: NA; J: TRBJ2-4; D: NA; V: TRBV20-1; CDR3: CSAPSRNIQYF; DNA: TGCAGTGCTCCTTCAAGAAACATTCAGTACTTC
size: few; J: TRBJ2-1; D: NA; V: TRBV6-1; CDR3: CASSGSGFSYNEQFF; DNA: TGTGCCAGCAGCGGGAGTGGGTTCTCCTACAATGAGCAGTTCTTC
size: NA; J: TRBJ2-5; D: NA; V: TRBV28; CDR3: CASSLVLRQETQYF; DNA: TGTGCCAGCAGTTTAGTCTTGCGCCAAGAGACCCAGTACTTC
size: few; J: TRBJ1-1; D: NA; V: TRBV4-2; CDR3: CASSAVQGGLKTEAFF; DNA: TGTGCCAGCAGCGCGGTCCAAGGGGGTTTGAAGACTGAAGCTTTCTTT
size: NA; J: TRBJ2-2; D: TRBD2; V: TRBV5-4; CDR3: CASSPGALAGANTGELFF; DNA: TGTGCCAGCAGCCCCGGTGCTCTAGCGGGCGCGAACACCGGGGAGCTGTTTTTT
size: few; J: TRBJ2-1; D: NA; V: TRBV7-9; CDR3: CATSHRGDGAYNEQFF; DNA: TGTGCCACCAGCCATAGGGGCGACGGGGCCTACAATGAGCAGTTCTTC
size: many; J: TRBJ2-7; D: TRBD2; V: TRBV11-2; CDR3: CASSPGRAGGPELSYEQYF; DNA: TGTGCCAGCAGCCCCGGCCGAGCGGGAGGCCCGGAACTTTCCTACGAGCAGTACTTC
size: NA; J: TRBJ1-4; D: TRBD1; V: TRBV4-1; CDR3: CASSRQGEPNEKLFF; DNA: TGCGCCAGCAGTCGACAGGGCGAGCCTAATGAAAAACTGTTTTTT
size: NA; J: TRBJ2-5; D: NA; V: TRBV5-1; CDR3: CASSPDSPQETQYF; DNA: TGCGCCAGCAGCCCCGACAGCCCCCAAGAGACCCAGTACTTC
size: few; J: TRBJ2-6; D: NA; V: TRBV12-5; CDR3: CASGLPGTEVSGANVLTF; DNA: TGTGCTAGTGGCCTACCCGGGACGGAAGTCTCTGGGGCCAACGTCCTGACTTTC
size: many; J: TRBJ1-5; D: TRBD1; V: TRBV6-6; CDR3: CASRMTGGRNQPQHF; DNA: TGTGCCAGCAGGATGACAGGGGGACGCAATCAGCCCCAGCATTTT
size: few; J: TRBJ2-5; D: TRBD1; V: TRBV12-5; CDR3: CASGLGAGTGGFETQYF; DNA: TGTGCTAGTGGTTTGGGAGCCGGGACAGGGGGCTTCGAGACCCAGTACTTC
size: few; J: TRBJ2-7; D: TRBD2; V: TRBV11-2; CDR3: CASSLDLSGGEVF; DNA: TGTGCCAGCAGCTTAGATCTTAGCGGGGGGGAAGTCTTC
size: NA; J: TRBJ1-4; D: NA; V: TRBV2; CDR3: CASMEQGAANEKLFF; DNA: TGTGCCAGCATGGAACAGGGCGCAGCTAATGAAAAACTGTTTTTT
size: NA; J: TRBJ2-7; D: NA; V: TRBV5-6; CDR3: CASSGISGQGMYEQYF; DNA: TGTGCCAGCAGCGGGATATCGGGGCAGGGGATGTACGAGCAGTACTTC
size: many; J: TRBJ1-6; D: NA; V: TRBV20-1; CDR3: CSAQVGAGSYNSPLHF; DNA: TGCAGTGCCCAGGTCGGGGCTGGCTCCTATAATTCACCCCTCCACTTT
size: few; J: TRBJ2-2; D: NA; V: TRBV6-2/TRBV6-3; CDR3: CASSYSEQSTGELFF; DNA: TGTGCCAGCAGTTACTCGGAGCAGAGCACCGGGGAGCTGTTTTTT
size: few; J: TRBJ1-1; D: TRBD1; V: TRBV30; CDR3: CAWSPQTGEAFF; DNA: TGTGCCTGGAGTCCCCAGACAGGGGAAGCTTTCTTT
size: NA; J: TRBJ2-1; D: TRBD2; V: TRBV3-1; CDR3: CASSQELASGRPGYNEQFF; DNA: TGTGCCAGCAGCCAAGAGCTGGCTAGCGGGAGGCCAGGGTACAATGAGCAGTTCTTC
size: NA; J: TRBJ1-2; D: NA; V: TRBV28; CDR3: CASSEGNYGYTF; DNA: TGTGCCAGCAGTGAGGGTAACTATGGCTACACCTTC
size: NA; J: TRBJ2-1; D: TRBD2; V: TRBV12-3/TRBV12-4; CDR3: CASTRPGGGLQQFF; DNA: TGTGCCAGCACCCGACCCGGGGGGGGGTTGCAGCAGTTCTTC